A single sample gave rise to the 25 T cell receptor beta chains below, sequenced in a study of blood T cells in healthy people across ages. A second about 7 to 11 cycle PCR used barcoded and J-beta primers. Each CDR3 protein gets one entry after TCRdb re-called the 5' RACE reads with MiXCR. The sample lists hundreds of thousands of distinct CDR3 sequences, approximately 49% occurring once. The material sequenced was blood. These receptors were taken from a woman aged 55-75 years in good health.

This chain links TRBV28 with TRBJ1-2; D is unclear. Trimming pared 5 bases from V and 8 bases from J, leaving 15 bases between. CDR3 length: 13 amino acids. Germline CDR1 MDHEN, CDR2 SYDVKM. The CDR3 region is CASSNRRVSGYTF. The CDR3 region has the DNA TGTGCCAGCAGTAACCGGAGAGTTAGCGGCTACACCTTC.

This clonotype was detected once. This chain joins TRBV7-2 and TRBJ1-6, with D perhaps matching TRBD1 (5 bases). Per germline, CDR1 SGHTA and CDR2 FQGNSA. V was pared by 5 bases and J by 12 bases, with 14 bases between. The CDR3 contains 13 residues. The CDR3 reads CASSPQGGGPLHF. The CDR3 DNA sequence: TGTGCCAGCAGCCCCCAGGGAGGAGGACCCCTCCACTTT.

This clonotype was detected a few times. The rearrangement links TRBV7-9 to TRBJ2-1; possibly TRBD1 or TRBD2 for D (5 bases each). Looked up from germline, CDR1 is SEHNR and CDR2 is FQNEAQ (reference sequence). Trimming shortened V by 1 base and J by 14 bases, and 12 bases separated the two germline ends. The CDR3 loop spans 12 amino acids. In DNA form, the CDR3 reads TGTGCCAGCAGCTTAGGGGACCGGATTAAGTTCTTC. Protein product: CASSLGDRIKFF.

This clonotype was counted between two and nine times. This rearrangement joins TRBV20-1 to TRBJ2-1; D unresolved. Trimming took 4 bases from V and 7 from J, leaving 11 bases between them. Germline CDR1 DFQATT, CDR2 SNEGSKA (reference sequence). The CDR3 is made up of 12 amino acids. CDR3 loop: CSATVESNEQFF. For the CDR3, the DNA is TGCAGTGCTACGGTTGAGTCTAATGAGCAGTTCTTC.

J is TRBJ2-1 and V is TRBV20-1; maybe TRBD2 (6 bases). V lost 3 bases and J 0 bases, leaving 15 bases between the germline ends. The germline V gene has CDR1 DFQATT and CDR2 SNEGSKA (reference sequence). CDR3 size: 16 residues. This CDR3 is CSASWLATSSYNEQFF. CDR3 in DNA: TGCAGTGCTAGTTGGCTAGCGACGAGCTCCTACAATGAGCAGTTCTTC.

A note on this clonotype: Sequence at one end of the junction differs from germline and may be a read error. The gene calls are TRBV20-1 and TRBJ2-7; 8 nucleotides line up with TRBD1. The CDR3 sequence is 13 residues long. Germline assignment: CDR1 DFQATT and CDR2 SNEGSKA (reference sequence). The CDR3 here is CSARGQGTYEQYF. In nucleotides, the CDR3 is TGCAGTGCCAGAGGACAGGGCACCTACGAGCAGTACTTC.

V gene TRBV20-1 combines with J gene TRBJ2-7, with no clear D. Between the trimmed V and J ends, which lost 0 bases and 3 bases, there was a span of 12 bases. Per the germline V gene, CDR1 is DFQATT and CDR2 is SNEGSKA (reference sequence). This CDR3 region has 14 residues. CDR3 DNA: TGCAGTGCTAGAGATCAAGCAGTTGGCTACGAGCAGTACTTC. This sequence encodes CSARDQAVGYEQYF.

The chain has TRBV28 and TRBJ2-1; TRBD2 matches at 7 bases. Losses at the gene ends were 7 bases for V and 9 bases for J; bases not matched to a gene: 12. The CDR3 is 14 amino acids. The germline V gene encodes CDR1 MDHEN and CDR2 SYDVKM. The CDR3 is CASIGGRAIFEQFF. The CDR3 DNA reads TGTGCCAGCATTGGTGGGAGGGCCATCTTTGAGCAGTTCTTC.

The rearrangement links TRBV5-1 to TRBJ2-1; no definite D call. The assigned J gene may be wrong: the sequence end matches TRBJ2-7 better. CDR1 and CDR2 (germline): SGHRS, YFSETQ. There are 15 residues in the CDR3. Here the CDR3 reads CASSLGAVSYNEQYF. CDR3 nucleotides: TGCGCCAGCAGCTTGGGGGCTGTCTCCTACAATGAGCAGTACTTC.

This clonotype was observed many times. The chain carries TRBV7-2 and TRBJ2-7, with 7 bases lining up with TRBD1. Matching the DNA end better, TRBJ2-5 makes the J call doubtful. The CDR3 runs 13 residues. CDR1 is SGHTA and CDR2 is FQGNSA in the germline V gene. DNA of the CDR3: TGTGCCAGCAGCCCAGAGCACAGGGGGACCCAGTACTTC. Its protein product is CASSPEHRGTQYF.

J is TRBJ2-5 and V is TRBV18; D remains unclear. Germline V CDR1 and CDR2: KGHSH, LQKENI. Deletions cut 1 base from V and 2 bases from J, with 11 bases between. The CDR3 runs 15 residues. The CDR3 loop is CASSPRRVIQETQYF. The CDR3 bases are TGTGCCAGCTCACCACGACGGGTGATTCAAGAGACCCAGTACTTC.

The rearrangement joins TRBV20-1 to TRBJ1-2; TRBD1 might be the D (5 bases). The V end was cut by 6 bases, the J end by 4 bases, with 18 bases between. This CDR3 has 14 amino acids. Germline V lookup: CDR1 DFQATT, CDR2 SNEGSKA (reference sequence). The CDR3 sequence: CSAPRAGTSYGYTF. In DNA, the CDR3 is TGCAGTGCCCCTCGGGCGGGGACGAGCTATGGCTACACCTTC.

The chain uses TRBV5-5 and TRBJ1-6; TRBD1 might be the D (5 bases). Germline values: CDR1 SGHKS, CDR2 YYEKEE (reference sequence). This CDR3 has 15 residues. Trimming took off 0 bases at V and 8 bases at J, with 12 bases between the two ends. This CDR3 reads CASSLGGTRDSPLHF. CDR3 DNA: TGTGCCAGCAGCTTGGGGGGGACTCGGGATTCACCCCTCCACTTT.

The V gene is TRBV29-1, the J gene TRBJ2-1; D is unresolved. Trimming took off 7 bases at V and 4 bases at J, with 8 bases between the two ends. Germline CDR1 SQVTM, CDR2 ANQGSEA. The CDR3 totals 11 residues. Here the CDR3 reads CSAAVYNEQFF. The DNA of the CDR3 is TGCAGCGCTGCTGTTTACAATGAGCAGTTCTTC.

The genes are TRBV27 and TRBJ1-6, with 8 bases identical to TRBD1. V gave up 4 bases and J gave up 7 bases; unmatched junction bases: 6. This CDR3 comprises 15 residues. The germline CDR1 and CDR2 sequences are MNHEY and SMNVEV (reference sequence). CDR3 sequence (DNA): TGTGCCAGCAGTTCCCTACAGGGGGGCAATTCACCCCTCCACTTT. Protein sequence: CASSSLQGGNSPLHF.

The gene calls are TRBV5-1 and TRBJ2-6, with D possibly called TRBD1 or TRBD2 (5 bases each). The CDR3 is 14 amino acids. V was clipped by 5 bases and J by 1 base, with 7 bases between them. From germline, CDR1 is SGHRS and CDR2 YFSETQ. CDR3 in DNA: TGCGCCAGCAGTGGGACGTCTGGGGCCAACGTCCTGACTTTC. Its protein product is CASSGTSGANVLTF. Together with reference TRBV5-1 and TRBJ2-6, the CDR3 gives the full variable domain: KAGVTQTPRYLIKTRGQQVTLSCSPISGHRSVSWYQQTPGQGLQFLFEYFSETQRNKGNFPGRFSGRQFSNSRSEMNVSTLELGDSALYLCASSGTSGANVLTFGAGSRLTVL.

This chain uses TRBV20-1 with TRBJ1-6; a possible D gene is TRBD1 (5 bases). Germline CDR1 reads DFQATT; CDR2 reads SNEGSKA (reference sequence). The CDR3 length is 16 residues. V lost 2 bases, J lost 0 bases, and 11 bases lay in between. The CDR3 region is CSARPAGASYNSPLHF. The CDR3 DNA follows: TGCAGTGCTAGACCAGCCGGGGCCTCCTATAATTCACCCCTCCACTTT.

This chain joins TRBV7-2 and TRBJ1-3; D gene uncertain. Trimming stripped 1 base from V and 0 bases from J, with 10 bases between. Germline V gene sequence: CDR1 SGHTA, CDR2 FQGNSA. The CDR3 is 16 amino acids. CDR3 nucleotide sequence: TGTGCCAGCAGCTTAGGGTCGGTCTTCTCTGGAAACACCATATATTTT. Protein: CASSLGSVFSGNTIYF.

This clonotype was detected a few times. This chain uses TRBV5-5 with TRBJ2-5; 7 nucleotides align to TRBD2. Germline-derived CDR1 and CDR2 are SGHKS and YYEKEE (reference sequence). V was pared by 1 base and J by 2 bases, with 8 bases of the junction left unmatched. The CDR3 spans 16 residues. CDR3 in amino acids: CASSLRGRAGQETQYF. The CDR3 region has the DNA TGTGCCAGCAGCTTGAGGGGACGAGCGGGACAAGAGACCCAGTACTTC.

In this sample, this clonotype turned up a few times. The rearrangement links TRBV29-1 to TRBJ2-5; D may correspond to TRBD1 or TRBD2 (6 bases each). Trimming took 5 bases from V and 7 from J, leaving 41 bases between them. This CDR3 contains 21 residues. In germline, CDR1 is SQVTM, CDR2 ANQGSEA. For the CDR3, the DNA is TGCAGCGTTAACCATGGATACCAGGGGCAAGGGGGGACACGCTACCTAAGGACCCAGTACTTC. Translated, it gives CSVNHGYQGQGGTRYLRTQYF.

J is TRBJ2-7 and V is TRBV7-2, with D possibly matching TRBD2 (6 bases). Germline-derived CDR1 and CDR2 are SGHTA and FQGNSA. This CDR3 region has 16 residues. Trimming took off 5 bases at V and 3 bases at J, with 20 bases between the two ends. The CDR3 nucleotides are TGTGCCAGCAGCACCCCGGGATTAGCGGAACACTACGAGCAGTACTTC. Residues: CASSTPGLAEHYEQYF. The complete variable domain, with remaining parts taken from reference TRBV7-2 and TRBJ2-7, reads GAGVSQSPSNKVTEKGKDVELRCDPISGHTALYWYRQSLGQGLEFLIYFQGNSAPDKSGLPSDRFSAERTGGSVSTLTIQRTQQEDSAVYLCASSTPGLAEHYEQYFGPGTRLTVT.

This clonotype was detected a few times. The chain joins TRBV7-2 to TRBJ2-7; D is unresolved. The germline V gene encodes CDR1 SGHTA and CDR2 FQGNSA. This CDR3 comprises 15 residues. V was clipped by 1 base and J by 3 bases, with 13 bases between them. The CDR3 here is CASSLVVGGDYEQYF. The DNA for the CDR3 is TGTGCCAGCAGCTTAGTTGTTGGTGGGGACTACGAGCAGTACTTC.

This chain uses TRBV6-6 with TRBJ1-1, with D hard to call. Per the germline V gene, CDR1 is MNHNY and CDR2 is SVGAGI (reference sequence). V was shortened by 5 bases and J by 5 bases, with 15 bases between the two germline ends. The CDR3 extends over 14 amino acids. The CDR3 loop is CASSQPSTATEAFF. In nucleotides, the CDR3 is TGTGCCAGCAGTCAACCCTCGACGGCGACTGAAGCTTTCTTT.

This chain joins TRBV25-1 and TRBJ2-5, with D possibly matching TRBD1 (6 bases). Trimming removed 1 base at V and 2 bases at J, with 26 bases between. Germline V gene data show CDR1 as MGHDK and CDR2 as SYGVNS. CDR3 length: 20 residues. The CDR3 coding sequence is TGTGCCAGCAGTGAATTAAGATGGTCCGGGGCAGGGGCCCAACAAGAGACCCAGTACTTC. It translates to CASSELRWSGAGAQQETQYF.

The chain uses TRBV7-3 and TRBJ2-7, with TRBD2 matching over 9 bases. CDR1 is SGHTA, CDR2 FQGTGA, per germline. This CDR3 contains 14 residues. The J segment lost 8 bases and the V segment lost 4 bases, leaving 9 bases of the junction unmatched. The CDR3 nucleotides are TGTGCCAGCAGCTACCTAGCGGGGAGCCCCCAGCAGTACTTC. This translates into CASSYLAGSPQQYF.